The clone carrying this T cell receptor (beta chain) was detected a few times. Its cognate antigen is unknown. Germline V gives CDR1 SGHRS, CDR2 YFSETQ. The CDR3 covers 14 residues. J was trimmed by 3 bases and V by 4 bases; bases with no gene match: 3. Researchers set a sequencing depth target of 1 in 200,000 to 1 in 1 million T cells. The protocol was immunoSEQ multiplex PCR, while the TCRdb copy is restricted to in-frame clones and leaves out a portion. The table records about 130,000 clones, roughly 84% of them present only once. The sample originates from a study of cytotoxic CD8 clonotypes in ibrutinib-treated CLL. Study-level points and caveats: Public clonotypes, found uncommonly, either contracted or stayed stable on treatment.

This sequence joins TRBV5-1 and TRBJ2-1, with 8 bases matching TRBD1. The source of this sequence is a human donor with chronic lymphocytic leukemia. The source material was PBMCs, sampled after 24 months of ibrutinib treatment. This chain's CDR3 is CASSRGQDYNEQFF. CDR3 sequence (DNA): TGCGCCAGCAGCCGGGGACAGGACTACAATGAGCAGTTCTTC.